This T cell receptor beta chain was sequenced during a study of CD8 T cells in Susac syndrome. The CDR3 runs to 14 residues. CDR1 is SGHDN and CDR2 is FVKESK in the germline V gene. With 0 bases removed from V and 2 bases from J, the gap between germline ends came to 8 bases. Random-hexamer reverse transcription was applied to about 0.5 to 1 ug RNA. Amplification of TCR beta CDR3 by immunoSEQ multiplex PCR spanned 54 Vbeta and 13 Jbeta. TCRdb called the immunoSEQ multiplex PCR reads again in MiXCR, with one record for every CDR3 protein. The sample has more than 95,000 distinct CDR3 sequences; 85% to 95% are singletons.

V and J are TRBV14 and TRBJ2-7; D is ambiguous. This sequence originates from a human donor with multiple sclerosis. The sequenced material came from CD8+ T cells from PBMCs. The CDR3 loop reads CASSQDMGTYEQYF. Written as DNA, the CDR3 is TGTGCCAGCAGCCAAGATATGGGCACCTACGAGCAGTACTTC.